The clone carrying this TCR beta chain was counted only a few times. Its antigen is undetermined. This sample is part of a study of CD8 T cells in ankylosing spondylitis. Scientists made TCR beta libraries using quantitative 5'-RACE with molecular barcodes. TCRdb reanalysed the 5' RACE reads using MiXCR and keeps one entry per CDR3 protein. In the table there are some 250,000 distinct CDR3 sequences, 20% to 30% of which are singletons. V lost 1 base and J lost 7, with 13 bases in between. The CDR3 loop spans 15 amino acids. Germline values: CDR1 SNHLY, CDR2 FYNNEI. The study, taken as a whole, reports: What appeared characteristic of ankylosing spondylitis blood was a TCR beta motif of eight highly homologous variants. Enrichment of disease-linked clones was reportedly significant in matched ankylosing spondylitis synovial fluid.

This TCR came from a male donor with ankylosing spondylitis or in good health (not recorded which). The chain combines TRBV2 with TRBJ2-2; D uncertain. Sequenced: blood, either unsorted or a sorted T cell fraction (not recorded which). The DNA for the CDR3 is TGTGCCAGCAGTGAAGGGGGTACGACGCACGGGGAGCTGTTTTTT. Its translation: CASSEGGTTHGELFF.